Listed here is a single T cell receptor beta chain. The antigen remains undetermined. The entry originates in a study of T-cell reconstitution after alpha-beta-depleted transplantation in children. Study-wide results and caveats: Diversity and T-cell counts at one year after transplant derived mostly from new T cells. Recipient T cells and thymic progenitors that survived gave rise to the high TCRbeta diversity observed at day 60 in some patients. There were reportedly several hundred expanded graft clones from which alpha-beta T cells came about two months after transplant.

The TCRbeta library was prepared with unique molecular identifiers. TCRdb fed the PCR reads into MiXCR, producing one record per CDR3 protein. The sample holds approximately 400,000 distinct CDR3 sequences, 15% to 20% seen once. CDR3 length equals 14 residues. Germline CDR1 reads SGHTA; CDR2 reads FQGNSA. J was trimmed by 1 base and V by 5 bases; bases with no gene match: 5. The TCR originated in a boy under three years old who had a stem cell transplant for Wiskott-Aldrich syndrome, so the T cells may come from the graft donor. The specimen was PBMCs, mostly from graft donor cells, collected 360 days after TCRalphabeta/CD19-depleted stem cell transplant. V and J are TRBV7-2 and TRBJ2-7, with 7 bases identical to TRBD1. CDR3 residues: CASSVRDSSYEQYF. The DNA of the CDR3 is TGTGCCAGCAGCGTCCGGGACAGTTCCTACGAGCAGTACTTC.